This section outlines one T cell receptor beta chain sequence together with its context. The germline V gene has CDR1 SGHTA and CDR2 FQGNSA. The CDR3 totals 17 residues. Trimming stripped 2 bases from V and 0 bases from J, with 14 bases between. Libraries were prepared by immunoSEQ multiplex PCR; TCRdb keeps only in-frame clonotypes and omits some of them. The sample consists of about 88,000 clones, 90% to 95% of them appearing once. The sample is drawn from a study of blood T cell repertoires in COVID-19. This clonotype was obtained from a man in his 60s with acute or convalescent COVID-19. The chain uses TRBV7-2 and TRBJ2-4; D is perhaps TRBD2 (6 bases). Sample: peripheral blood. The CDR3 sequence: CASSLSGRLLAKNIQYF. The CDR3 DNA reads TGTGCCAGCAGCTTATCGGGGAGGCTTCTAGCCAAAAACATTCAGTACTTC.